This T cell receptor (beta chain) was sequenced in a study of OX40 agonist ivuxolimab in advanced cancers. Per the germline V gene, CDR1 is SEHNR and CDR2 is FQNEAQ (reference sequence). This CDR3 contains 16 residues. The ends were cut back, 3 bases at V and 2 bases at J, with 15 bases in the middle. Generated by immunoSEQ multiplex PCR, the TCRdb table keeps only in-frame clones and is missing some. The sample holds about 76,000 clones; around four fifths are singletons and the top ten take 1.5% to 2%. Sampling times: baseline, cycle 4 day 1, cycle 7 day 1. Regarding the study as a whole: In CD8+ T cells, expanded clones were on average more numerous than in CD4+.

This clone was seen only a few times. Its cognate antigen is unknown. This clonotype originated in an adult with an advanced solid tumor such as melanoma, head and neck, liver or kidney cancer. V is TRBV7-9 and J is TRBJ2-3; D not resolved. The sequenced sample was CD4+ or CD8+ T cells sorted from blood, obtained in a trial of the OX40 agonist ivuxolimab. The CDR3 loop reads CASSFLAATSTDTQYF. CDR3 nucleotides: TGTGCCAGCAGCTTCTTGGCGGCTACCTCCACAGATACGCAGTATTTT.